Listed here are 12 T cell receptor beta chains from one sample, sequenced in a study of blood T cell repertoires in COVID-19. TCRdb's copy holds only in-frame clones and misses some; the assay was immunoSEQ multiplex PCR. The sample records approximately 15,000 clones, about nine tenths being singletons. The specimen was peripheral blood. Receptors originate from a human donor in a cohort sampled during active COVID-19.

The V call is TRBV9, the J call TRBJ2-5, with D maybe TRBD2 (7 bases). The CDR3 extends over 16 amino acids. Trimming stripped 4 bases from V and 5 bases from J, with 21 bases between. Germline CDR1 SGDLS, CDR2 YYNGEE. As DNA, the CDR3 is TGTGCCAGCAGCTCACGGGATAGGGGGGGCCTGGAGACCCAGTACTTC. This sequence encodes CASSSRDRGGLETQYF.

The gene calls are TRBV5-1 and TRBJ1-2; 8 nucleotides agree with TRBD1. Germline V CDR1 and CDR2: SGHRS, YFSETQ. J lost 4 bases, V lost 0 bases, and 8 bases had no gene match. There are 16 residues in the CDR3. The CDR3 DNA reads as TGCGCCAGCAGCTTGGTGGGGACAGGCAATTTCTATGGCTACACCTTC. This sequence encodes CASSLVGTGNFYGYTF.

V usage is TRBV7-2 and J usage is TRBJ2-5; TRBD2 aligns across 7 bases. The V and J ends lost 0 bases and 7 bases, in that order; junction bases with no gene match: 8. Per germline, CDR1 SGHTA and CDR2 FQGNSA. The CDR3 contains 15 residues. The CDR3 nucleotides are TGTGCCAGCAGCTTAGCTAGTGTTGGGGGGGGGACCCAGTACTTC. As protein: CASSLASVGGGTQYF.

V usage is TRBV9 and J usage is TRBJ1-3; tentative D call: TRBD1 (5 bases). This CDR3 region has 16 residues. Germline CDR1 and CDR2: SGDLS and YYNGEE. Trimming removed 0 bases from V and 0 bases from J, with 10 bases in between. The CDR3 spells CASSVGQLTSGNTIYF. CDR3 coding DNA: TGTGCCAGCAGCGTAGGACAGCTAACCTCTGGAAACACCATATATTTT.

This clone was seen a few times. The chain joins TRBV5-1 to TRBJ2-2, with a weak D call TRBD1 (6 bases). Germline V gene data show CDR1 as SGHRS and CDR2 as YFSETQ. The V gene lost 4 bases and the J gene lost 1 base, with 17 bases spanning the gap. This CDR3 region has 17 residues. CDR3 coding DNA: TGCGCCAGCAGCCAAACGATTAAGACAGGGAACACCGGGGAGCTGTTTTTT. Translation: CASSQTIKTGNTGELFF. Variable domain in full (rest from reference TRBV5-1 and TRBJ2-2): KAGVTQTPRYLIKTRGQQVTLSCSPISGHRSVSWYQQTPGQGLQFLFEYFSETQRNKGNFPGRFSGRQFSNSRSEMNVSTLELGDSALYLCASSQTIKTGNTGELFFGEGSRLTVL.

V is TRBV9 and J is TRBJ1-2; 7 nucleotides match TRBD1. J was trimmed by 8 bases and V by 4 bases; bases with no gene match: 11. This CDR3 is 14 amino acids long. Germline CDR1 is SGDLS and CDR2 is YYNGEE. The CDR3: CASSTRQGLRGYTF. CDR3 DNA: TGTGCCAGCAGCACGCGACAGGGCCTTAGGGGCTACACCTTC.

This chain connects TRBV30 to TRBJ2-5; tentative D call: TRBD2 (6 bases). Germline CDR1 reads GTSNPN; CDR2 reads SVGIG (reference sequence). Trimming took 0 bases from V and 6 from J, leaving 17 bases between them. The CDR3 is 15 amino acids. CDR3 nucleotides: TGTGCCTGGAGTGTACCCTCGGAGGGTCGAAAGACCCAGTACTTC. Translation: CAWSVPSEGRKTQYF.

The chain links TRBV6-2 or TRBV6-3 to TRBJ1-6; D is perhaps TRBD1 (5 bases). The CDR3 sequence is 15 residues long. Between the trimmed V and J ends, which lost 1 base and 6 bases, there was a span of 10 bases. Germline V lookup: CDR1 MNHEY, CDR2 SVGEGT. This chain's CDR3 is CASSYWQGSNSPLHF. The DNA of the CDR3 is TGTGCCAGCAGTTACTGGCAGGGAAGTAATTCACCCCTCCACTTT.

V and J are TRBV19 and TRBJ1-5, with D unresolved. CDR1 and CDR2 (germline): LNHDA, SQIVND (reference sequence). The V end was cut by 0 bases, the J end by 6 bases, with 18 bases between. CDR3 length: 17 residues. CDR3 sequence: CASSIDPPRGLRQPQHF. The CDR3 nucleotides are TGTGCCAGTAGTATAGACCCTCCCCGGGGTCTTCGTCAGCCCCAGCATTTT.

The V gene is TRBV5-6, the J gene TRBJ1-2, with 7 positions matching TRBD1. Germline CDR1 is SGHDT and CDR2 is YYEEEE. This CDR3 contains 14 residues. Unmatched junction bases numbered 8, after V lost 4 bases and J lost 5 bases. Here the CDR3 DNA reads TGTGCCAGCAGCAGCCGGGACAGACGATATGGCTACACCTTC. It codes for CASSSRDRRYGYTF.

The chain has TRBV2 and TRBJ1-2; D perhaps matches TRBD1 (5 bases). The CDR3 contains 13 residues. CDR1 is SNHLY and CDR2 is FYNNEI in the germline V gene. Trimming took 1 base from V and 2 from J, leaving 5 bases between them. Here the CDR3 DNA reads TGTGCCAGCAGTGAAGGACAGAACTATGGCTACACCTTC. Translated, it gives CASSEGQNYGYTF.

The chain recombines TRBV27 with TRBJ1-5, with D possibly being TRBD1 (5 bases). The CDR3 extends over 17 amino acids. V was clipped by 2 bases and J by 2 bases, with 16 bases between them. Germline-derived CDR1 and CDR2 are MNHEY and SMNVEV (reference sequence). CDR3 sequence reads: CASSLGSGDRGNQPQHF. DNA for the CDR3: TGTGCCAGCAGTTTAGGGTCGGGGGATCGAGGCAATCAGCCCCAGCATTTT.